Listed below are T cell receptor beta chains from one sample, sequenced in a study of T cells in Graves' hyperthyroidism and ophthalmopathy. TCRdb independently ran MiXCR on the multiplex PCR reads; one entry per CDR3 protein. The sample records approximately 430,000 distinct CDR3 sequences, approximately 15% being singletons. The sequenced sample consisted of blood. All receptors come from a man between 18 and 29 years old with Graves' ophthalmopathy. Both conserved end residues are part of each CDR3. A D gene is named only where the DNA matches it firmly. Size is omitted from some rows. Given values are once, few, many or a class for expanded clones.

D gene	V gene	clone size	J gene	CDR3 protein	CDR3 DNA
-	TRBV5-1	many	TRBJ2-7	CASSLAYGPGSYEQYF	TGCGCCAGCAGCTTGGCCTACGGGCCGGGATCCTACGAGCAGTACTTC
TRBD1	TRBV6-2/TRBV6-3	many	TRBJ2-7	CASSYTGEHYEQYF	TGTGCCAGCAGTTACACAGGGGAACACTACGAGCAGTACTTC
TRBD1	TRBV5-1	many	TRBJ2-5	CASSSQGETQYF	TGCGCCAGCAGCTCACAGGGGGAGACCCAGTACTTC
TRBD2	TRBV7-7	many	TRBJ2-1	CASSLSPALAGENEQFF	TGTGCTAGCAGCTTATCCCCGGCACTAGCGGGAGAAAATGAGCAGTTCTTC
TRBD1	TRBV27	-	TRBJ2-3	CASSLPPGTASTDTQYF	TGTGCCAGCAGTTTACCCCCCGGGACAGCTAGCACAGATACGCAGTATTTT
TRBD1	TRBV6-1	many	TRBJ2-5	CASSLPRTGGKETQYF	TGTGCCAGCAGTTTACCCAGGACAGGGGGTAAAGAGACCCAGTACTTC
-	TRBV19	many	TRBJ2-7	CASSITVGNYEQYF	TGTGCCAGTAGTATAACAGTCGGTAACTACGAGCAGTACTTC
-	TRBV4-1	-	TRBJ1-2	CASSQVMTVANYGYTF	TGCGCCAGCAGCCAAGTTATGACCGTAGCTAACTATGGCTACACCTTC
-	TRBV12-3/TRBV12-4	many	TRBJ1-5	CASSLEGEGQPQHF	TGTGCCAGCAGTTTAGAAGGAGAAGGGCAGCCCCAGCATTTT
-	TRBV5-1	many	TRBJ2-5	CASGPGESGQETQYF	TGCGCCAGCGGACCCGGGGAGAGCGGGCAAGAGACCCAGTACTTC
-	TRBV2	many	TRBJ2-1	CASSAAELSYNEQFF	TGTGCCAGCAGTGCGGCAGAGCTTTCCTACAATGAGCAGTTCTTC
-	TRBV11-3	many	TRBJ2-1	CASSLEAYNEQFF	TGTGCCAGCAGCTTAGAAGCCTACAATGAGCAGTTCTTC
TRBD2	TRBV29-1	-	TRBJ2-7	CSVKGLAGGSYEQYF	TGCAGCGTTAAAGGACTAGCGGGAGGGTCCTACGAGCAGTACTTC
TRBD1	TRBV29-1	-	TRBJ1-2	CSVEIGQAEIYGYTF	TGCAGCGTTGAAATTGGACAGGCGGAAATCTATGGCTACACCTTC
TRBD2	TRBV18	-	TRBJ2-5	CASSPPAGGFSETQYF	TGTGCCAGCTCACCTCCAGCGGGAGGTTTCAGTGAGACCCAGTACTTC